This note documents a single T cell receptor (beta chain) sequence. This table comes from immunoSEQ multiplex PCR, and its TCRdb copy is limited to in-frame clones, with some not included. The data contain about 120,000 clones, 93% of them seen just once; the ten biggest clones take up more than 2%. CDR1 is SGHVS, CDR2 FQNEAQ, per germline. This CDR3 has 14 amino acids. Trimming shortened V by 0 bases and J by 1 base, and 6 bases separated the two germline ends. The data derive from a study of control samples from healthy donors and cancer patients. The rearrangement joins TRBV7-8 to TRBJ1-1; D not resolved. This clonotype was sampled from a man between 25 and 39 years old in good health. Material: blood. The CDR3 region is CASSLARGNTEAFF. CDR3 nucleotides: TGTGCCAGCAGCTTAGCACGAGGGAACACTGAAGCTTTCTTT.